This T cell receptor (beta chain) was sequenced for a study of CD8 T cells in Susac syndrome. Study-wide points: Clonal expansion did not appear in Susac syndrome CD4+ T cell repertoires.

Worth noting for this clonotype: The antigen is not known.

Reverse transcription of 0.5 to 1 ug RNA was carried out with random hexamers. Amplification of the TCR beta CDR3 was carried out by immunoSEQ multiplex PCR, which spanned a total of 54 Vbeta and 13 Jbeta segments. TCRdb independently ran MiXCR on the immunoSEQ multiplex PCR reads; one entry per CDR3 protein. The sample lists some 200,000 distinct CDR3 sequences, roughly nine tenths occurring once. The CDR3 extends over 18 amino acids. Trimming left V 2 bases short and J 4 bases short, with 23 bases between. Germline assignment: CDR1 SGHAT and CDR2 FQNNGV. CD8+ and CD4+ T cells from blood underwent TCR beta sequencing, which was carried out in a high-throughput format. TEMRA cells underwent FACS enrichment and CD8+ and CD4+ T cells underwent negative isolation.

The source material was CD4+ T cells from PBMCs. The chain links TRBV11-2 to TRBJ1-2; TRBD1 might be the D (6 bases). This receptor was obtained from a human donor with Susac syndrome. The CDR3 region is CASSLKSPFAGASYGYTF. The CDR3 nucleotides read TGTGCCAGCAGCTTAAAGTCTCCTTTCGCGGGGGCGAGCTATGGCTACACCTTC.